Below, 17 T cell receptor beta chains from the same sample are listed, as sequenced in a study of T cell changes during pregnancy in multiple sclerosis. Assay used: immunoSEQ multiplex PCR; TCRdb lists only in-frame clones, some missing. This table holds 85,000 to 90,000 clones, 75% to 95% found once. The sample was peripheral blood, taken in the first trimester of pregnancy. These receptors came from a female donor in good health, enrolled as a control in a pregnancy study.

CDR3 DNA sequence: TGTGCCAGCAGTGGAGGGCCAGATACGCAGTATTTT. It codes for CASSGGPDTQYF. J is TRBJ2-3 and V is TRBV2; possible D gene TRBD2, 5 bases. Germline assignment: CDR1 SNHLY and CDR2 FYNNEI. This CDR3 contains 12 residues. Trimming took 4 bases from V and 4 from J, leaving 6 bases between them.

This chain joins TRBV29-1 and TRBJ2-1, with 7 positions matching TRBD1. V gave up 5 bases and J gave up 7 bases; unmatched junction bases: 8. Germline lookup yields CDR1 SQVTM and CDR2 ANQGSEA. The CDR3 is 13 residues long. The CDR3 here is CSVQGVARNEQFF. The CDR3 region has the DNA TGCAGCGTTCAGGGGGTGGCCCGGAATGAGCAGTTCTTC.

The V call is TRBV10-3, the J call TRBJ2-3; 12 bases map to TRBD1. The length of the CDR3 is 17 residues. V lost 6 bases and J lost 0; bases outside the gene matches: 7. Germline CDR1 is ENHRY and CDR2 is SYGVKD. The CDR3 region is CAIRGQGALGSTDTQYF. The CDR3 DNA follows: TGTGCCATCAGGGGACAGGGGGCTTTAGGAAGCACAGATACGCAGTATTTT.

J is TRBJ1-2 and V is TRBV7-9, with 7 bases lining up with TRBD1. CDR3 length: 16 residues. CDR1 and CDR2 from the germline V gene are SEHNR and FQNEAQ (reference sequence). With V trimmed by 4 bases and J by 2 bases, 10 bases remained unmatched. CDR3 coding DNA: TGTGCCAGCAGCTCTCCGGGGGCAGGGGGAAACTATGGCTACACCTTC. Residues: CASSSPGAGGNYGYTF.

The chain couples TRBV18 to TRBJ2-3; 10 bases are a match to TRBD2. The germline V gene has CDR1 KGHSH and CDR2 LQKENI. The CDR3 runs 14 residues. V gave up 3 bases and J gave up 6 bases; unmatched junction bases: 3. Written as DNA, the CDR3 is TGTGCCAGCTCACCTAGCGGGGGGCCGGATACGCAGTATTTT. Its protein is CASSPSGGPDTQYF. The full variable domain, in which reference TRBV18 and TRBJ2-3 provide the parts outside the CDR3, is NAGVMQNPRHLVRRRGQEARLRCSPMKGHSHVYWYRQLPEEGLKFMVYLQKENIIDESGMPKERFSAEFPKEGPSILRIQQVVRGDSAAYFCASSPSGGPDTQYFGPGTRLTVL.

The chain is built from TRBV10-3 and TRBJ1-2, with D maybe TRBD1 (5 bases). CDR1 and CDR2 (germline): ENHRY, SYGVKD. The CDR3 contains 14 residues. V was clipped by 4 bases and J by 0 bases, with 9 bases between them. CDR3 DNA sequence: TGTGCCATCAGTGGGGGGGGAGCTAACTATGGCTACACCTTC. This sequence encodes CAISGGGANYGYTF.

V usage is TRBV19 and J usage is TRBJ2-1; D may be TRBD2 (5 bases). CDR1 and CDR2 (germline): LNHDA, SQIVND (reference sequence). There are 12 residues in the CDR3. Between the trimmed V and J ends, which lost 7 bases and 10 bases, there was a span of 14 bases. In DNA form, the CDR3 reads TGTGCCAGTACCGGGGTGTCGCGAGAGCAGTTCTTC. The encoded protein is CASTGVSREQFF.

The J gene is TRBJ2-7, the V gene TRBV6-7; D remains ambiguous. TRBV6-7 is an ORF, with its function uncertain. V was cut by 2 bases and J by 3 bases, with 8 bases left in between. CDR3 size: 13 residues. The CDR3 region is CASSYPSDYEQYF. The CDR3 nucleotides read TGTGCCAGCAGTTACCCAAGCGACTACGAGCAGTACTTC.

The chain couples TRBV19 to TRBJ2-2, with 8 positions matching TRBD2. CDR3 length: 15 amino acids. Germline values: CDR1 LNHDA, CDR2 SQIVND (reference sequence). Trimming cost V 10 bases and J 8 bases; bases outside gene matches: 15. The CDR3 here is CATRGGRLVVGELFF. The DNA of the CDR3 is TGTGCCACCCGGGGGGGCCGTCTGGTAGTAGGGGAGCTGTTTTTT.

J is TRBJ2-4 and V is TRBV6-6, with unresolved D. The CDR3 sequence is 16 residues long. The germline CDR1 and CDR2 sequences are MNHNY and SVGAGI (reference sequence). Trimming pared 0 bases from V and 4 bases from J, leaving 13 bases between. CDR3 in amino acids: CASSYSSPMTKNIQYF. DNA for the CDR3: TGTGCCAGCAGTTACTCTAGCCCTATGACTAAAAACATTCAGTACTTC.

Worth noting for this clone: The same CDR3 also results from other DNA sequences found in this sample. V and J are TRBV5-1 and TRBJ2-3, with D unclear. The CDR3 runs to 15 residues. V shed 0 bases and J shed 2 bases, with 10 bases lying between them. Germline CDR1 reads SGHRS; CDR2 reads YFSETQ. This chain's CDR3 is CASSLAEVPTDTQYF. Written as DNA, the CDR3 is TGCGCCAGCAGCTTGGCCGAGGTTCCCACAGATACGCAGTATTTT.

This clone was recorded a few times. The gene calls are TRBV21-1 and TRBJ1-2. TRBV21-1 is a documented pseudogene. CDR3 size: 13 residues. The CDR3 is CASSKVASYGYTF. CDR3 nucleotides: TGTGCCAGCAGCAAAGTAGCGAGCTATGGCTACACCTTC.

The V and J genes are TRBV2 and TRBJ1-4, with D perhaps TRBD1 (6 bases). The CDR3 has 14 residues. Germline CDR1 and CDR2: SNHLY and FYNNEI. V lost 7 bases to trimming and J lost 7 bases, with 16 bases between them. CDR3 coding DNA: TGTGCCAGCACGCAATCTGGACAGCCTGAAAAACTGTTTTTT. Translating gives CASTQSGQPEKLFF.

The gene calls are TRBV7-9 and TRBJ2-7, with no clear D. The CDR3 spans 11 residues. V dropped 6 bases and J dropped 3 bases, with 6 bases sitting between them. Germline V gene lookup returns CDR1 SEHNR and CDR2 FQNEAQ (reference sequence). CDR3 nucleotide sequence: TGTGCCAGCAGGCTAAACTACGAGCAGTACTTC. Protein product: CASRLNYEQYF.

This clone appeared a single time. CDR3 coding DNA: TGTGCCAGCAGTACCGGGACCTACGAGCAGTACTTC. Translation gives CASSTGTYEQYF. The rearrangement links TRBV27 to TRBJ2-7, with D tentatively TRBD2 (5 bases). Looked up from germline, CDR1 is MNHEY and CDR2 is SMNVEV (reference sequence). The CDR3 has 12 residues. V was pared by 5 bases and J by 2 bases, with 7 bases between.

The V call is TRBV7-9, the J call TRBJ2-2; no clear D. CDR3 size: 13 residues. Trimming stripped 1 base from V and 7 bases from J, with 7 bases between. Germline CDR1 and CDR2: SEHNR and FQNEAQ (reference sequence). This CDR3 reads CASSLVNGGELFF. CDR3 bases: TGTGCCAGCAGCTTAGTTAACGGCGGGGAGCTGTTTTTT.

The chain couples TRBV13 to TRBJ1-6, with D perhaps matching TRBD1 (6 bases). V gave up 5 bases and J gave up 11 bases, with 16 bases separating them. Germline values: CDR1 PRHDT, CDR2 FYEKMQ (reference sequence). The CDR3 is 14 amino acids. The CDR3 is CASSRRGVEAPLHF. CDR3 coding DNA: TGTGCCAGCAGCCGCAGGGGTGTGGAGGCACCCCTCCACTTT. The whole variable domain, remainder taken from reference TRBV13 and TRBJ1-6, is AAGVIQSPRHLIKEKRETATLKCYPIPRHDTVYWYQQGPGQDPQFLISFYEKMQSDKGSIPDRFSAQQFSDYHSELNMSSLELGDSALYFCASSRRGVEAPLHFGNGTRLTVT.